This T cell receptor (beta chain) was captured in a study of CD8+CD57+ T cells in acquired aplastic anemia. All patients picked for sequencing had shown, by flow cytometry, an expansion of CD8+CD57+ cells. Concerning this clonotype itself: Its matching antigen is unknown.

The template used for profiling TCR beta VDJ and CDR3 was genomic DNA. Using its own MiXCR run on the reads, TCRdb lists one record per CDR3 protein. The sample carries approximately 250,000 distinct CDR3 sequences, 65% to 90% recorded once. Regarding the study as a whole: Overlap between patients and controls comprised roughly 28 CD8+ CDR3 sequences.

This CDR3 has 15 residues. Between the trimmed V and J ends, which lost 3 bases and 2 bases, there was a span of 13 bases. The sequence was collected from a human donor with aplastic anemia. The source material was sorted CD4+, CD8+, or CD8+CD57+ T cells (not recorded which) from PBMCs. The chain combines TRBV12-3 or TRBV12-4 with TRBJ2-5; D gene unclear. CDR3 loop: CASSFFGGEQETQYF. The DNA of the CDR3 is TGTGCCAGCAGTTTTTTCGGCGGAGAACAAGAGACCCAGTACTTC.